What follows are 19 T cell receptor beta chains derived from one specimen sequenced in a study of immune reconstitution after stem cell transplant in scleroderma (dated by TCRdb to the late 2010s). Libraries were built with RT-PCR. Instrument on record: Illumina MiSeq. In TCRdb, the public reads were trimmed at Q25 with fastp and aligned with MiXCR, with productive beta chains retained. Each entry merges the rows of one CDR3 protein and shows their most common DNA and genes. The sample includes around 5,600 distinct CDR3 sequences, with approximately 8% observed a single time. Roughly 9.1% of the sample goes to the ten largest clones. The sample here was taken before or after autologous hematopoietic stem cell transplantation (not recorded which). These receptors originate from a male donor with systemic sclerosis.

This clonotype is medium-sized by share. The V and J genes are TRBV7-2 and TRBJ2-3; D gene ambiguous. The CDR3 totals 12 residues. Trimming left V 5 bases short and J 6 bases short, with 9 bases between. Germline CDR1 is SGHTA and CDR2 is FQGNSA. This CDR3 is CASSPSGDTQYF. The CDR3 nucleotides are TGTGCCAGCAGCCCCAGTGGGGATACGCAGTATTTT.

By frequency in the sample, this clonotype is medium-sized (0.01 to 0.1%). J is TRBJ1-5 and V is TRBV5-5; D gene ambiguous. Trimming left V 0 bases short and J 1 base short, with 2 bases between. CDR3 length: 13 amino acids. The germline CDR1 and CDR2 sequences are SGHKS and YYEKEE (reference sequence). Here the CDR3 reads CASSLASNQPQHF. As DNA, the CDR3 is TGTGCCAGCAGCTTGGCCAGCAATCAGCCCCAGCATTTT.

This chain joins TRBV27 and TRBJ1-4; tentative D call: TRBD1 (5 bases). Per germline, CDR1 MNHEY and CDR2 SMNVEV (reference sequence). V lost 6 bases to trimming and J lost 10 bases, with 9 bases between them. This CDR3 spans 11 amino acids. CDR3 DNA: TGTGCCAGCAGGGAAGGGACAAAACTGTTTTTT. This translates into CASREGTKLFF.

The chain recombines TRBV27 with TRBJ2-1, with 11 bases matching TRBD1. The CDR3 is 14 residues long. Losses at the gene ends were 7 bases for V and 9 bases for J; bases not matched to a gene: 8. Germline lookup yields CDR1 MNHEY and CDR2 SMNVEV (reference sequence). CDR3 protein: CASTRTGGIGEQFF. CDR3 DNA: TGTGCCAGCACGCGGACAGGGGGCATAGGTGAGCAGTTCTTC.

Remarks on this clonotype: Since a much larger clone is just one base distant, this may be a read error. This likely comes from a read error, as the CDR3 has no conserved phenylalanine or tryptophan at its end. The V gene is TRBV7-6, the J gene TRBJ2-7, with D perhaps TRBD1 (5 bases). The V gene lost 1 base and the J gene lost 3 bases, with 10 bases spanning the gap. From germline, CDR1 is SGHVS and CDR2 FNYEAQ. This CDR3 region has 14 residues. The CDR3: CASSLEPGHYEQYL. Written as DNA, the CDR3 is TGTGCCAGCAGCTTAGAACCAGGGCACTACGAGCAGTACCTC.

This clonotype has more than one count but fewer than ten. The chain uses TRBV25-1 and TRBJ2-3; D is possibly TRBD2 (6 bases). CDR3 size: 16 residues. CDR1 MGHDK and CDR2 SYGVNS come from the germline V gene. V lost 4 bases, J lost 1 base, and 15 bases lay in between. The CDR3, as DNA: TGTGCCAGCAGTGCCCGCAAGGGCGGGGGCACAGATACGCAGTATTTT. Translating it yields CASSARKGGGTDTQYF.

This clonotype was recorded a few times. V usage is TRBV7-2 and J usage is TRBJ2-5, with TRBD1 as a possible D gene (6 bases). Germline CDR1 reads SGHTA; CDR2 reads FQGNSA. V was cut by 8 bases and J by 3 bases, with 10 bases left in between. The CDR3 consists of 12 residues. The DNA of the CDR3 is TGTGCCAGCGGCAGGGGTGAAGAGACCCAGTACTTC. Protein sequence: CASGRGEETQYF.

The CDR3 sequence: CSAQRASGAETQYF. For the CDR3, the DNA is TGCAGTGCCCAACGGGCTAGCGGGGCCGAGACCCAGTACTTC. The V call is TRBV20-1, the J call TRBJ2-5; 9 nucleotides match TRBD2. This CDR3 is 14 amino acids long. Trimming removed 6 bases from V and 5 bases from J; junction bases left unmatched: 10. The germline V gene has CDR1 DFQATT and CDR2 SNEGSKA (reference sequence).

The chain is built from TRBV24-1 and TRBJ2-1, with D possibly being TRBD2 (6 bases). CDR3 length equals 15 residues. The germline V gene encodes CDR1 KGHDR and CDR2 SFDVKD. V was shortened by 5 bases and J by 3 bases, with 13 bases between the two germline ends. The CDR3: CATSGTGLLYNEQFF. The CDR3 DNA is TGTGCCACCAGTGGGACGGGACTCCTCTACAATGAGCAGTTCTTC.

As for this clonotype: This could be a read error, since a much larger clone is one nucleotide away. The chain has TRBV14 and TRBJ1-2; D is undetermined. Germline CDR1 SGHDN, CDR2 FVKESK. The CDR3 is made up of 13 amino acids. The DNA for the CDR3 is TGTGCCAGCAGCCAAGACCGGGAGAATGGCTTCACCTTC. It specifies CASSQDRENGFTF.

This CDR3 reads CATGGGENGYTF. The CDR3 DNA reads TGTGCCACCGGGGGGGGGGAGAATGGCTACACCTTC. V usage is TRBV10-3 and J usage is TRBJ1-2; tentatively, D is TRBD1 (5 bases). This CDR3 spans 12 amino acids. Germline CDR1 ENHRY, CDR2 SYGVKD. V was cut by 10 bases and J by 6 bases, with 15 bases left in between.

This clonotype was detected a few times. This chain connects TRBV7-8 to TRBJ1-5; maybe TRBD1 (6 bases). Germline V CDR1 and CDR2: SGHVS, FQNEAQ. With 1 base removed from V and 6 bases from J, the gap between germline ends came to 16 bases. The CDR3 totals 16 residues. The CDR3 bases are TGTGCCAGCAGCTTAGGAAGTCCAGGGGCCGGTCAGCCCCAGCATTTT. Translating gives CASSLGSPGAGQPQHF.

A few counts support this clonotype. Germline is not matched at one junction end, which may reflect a read error. The CDR3 reads CASSLGGAETQYF. CDR3 in DNA: TGTGCCAGTAGCTTGGGTGGGGCCGAGACCCAGTACTTC. The chain employs TRBV5-5 and TRBJ2-5; tentatively, D is TRBD1 (5 bases). Germline V gene lookup returns CDR1 SGHKS and CDR2 YYEKEE (reference sequence). The CDR3 covers 13 residues. Drawing the rest from reference TRBV5-5 and TRBJ2-5, the complete variable domain is DAGVTQSPTHLIKTRGQQVTLRCSPISGHKSVSWYQQVLGQGPQFIFQYYEKEERGRGNFPDRFSARQFPNYSSELNVNALLLGDSALYLCASSLGGAETQYFGPGTRLLVL.

This clonotype was observed a handful of times. The chain combines TRBV7-8 with TRBJ2-5; 11 bases are a match to TRBD2. Unmatched junction bases numbered 5, after V lost 2 bases and J lost 3 bases. The V gene's germline CDR1 is SGHVS and CDR2 FQNEAQ. The CDR3 loop spans 16 amino acids. CDR3 nucleotides: TGTGCCAGCAGCTTAAATCCGGGACTAGCGGAAGAGACCCAGTACTTC. Its protein is CASSLNPGLAEETQYF.

In its sample, this clonotype is medium-sized (0.01 to 0.1%). The J gene is TRBJ2-2, the V gene TRBV5-1; tentatively, D is TRBD1 (5 bases). V was clipped by 0 bases and J by 1 base, with 10 bases between them. The CDR3 totals 16 residues. Looked up from germline, CDR1 is SGHRS and CDR2 is YFSETQ. CDR3 region: CASSLDPGLNTGELFF. Here the CDR3 DNA reads TGCGCCAGCAGCTTGGATCCAGGGCTGAACACCGGGGAGCTGTTTTTT.

This clonotype is classed as medium-sized. V and J are TRBV6-2 or TRBV6-3 and TRBJ1-6, with D unclear. The germline gives CDR1 MNHEY, CDR2 SVGEGT. The CDR3 consists of 14 residues. Trimming removed 8 bases from V and 0 bases from J, with 8 bases in between. CDR3 in DNA: TGTGCCAGCTCGCGGGCCTCCTATAATTCACCCCTCCACTTT. This translates into CASSRASYNSPLHF.

The CDR3 nucleotides read TGCGCCAGCAGCTCATCTAGCGGGAGGGATTACAATGAGCAGTTCTTC. Translated: CASSSSSGRDYNEQFF. The chain combines TRBV5-1 with TRBJ2-1; TRBD2 aligns across 12 bases. This CDR3 is built from 16 residues. Germline trimming cut 3 bases from V and 4 bases from J; bases unmatched to any gene: 5. Germline assignment: CDR1 SGHRS and CDR2 YFSETQ.

The table lists this clonotype with a few counts. This chain links TRBV7-2 with TRBJ2-3; 8 bases match TRBD2. Germline V gene sequence: CDR1 SGHTA, CDR2 FQGNSA. This CDR3 is built from 16 residues. Trimming at V came to 4 bases and at J to 2 bases, leaving 8 bases not matched to a gene. The CDR3 is CASSSGTSRTTDTQYF. As DNA, the CDR3 is TGTGCCAGCAGCTCCGGGACTAGTCGGACCACAGATACGCAGTATTTT.

By share, this clonotype ranks as medium-sized (0.01 to 0.1%). The chain employs TRBV6-2 or TRBV6-3 and TRBJ2-7; possible D gene TRBD2, 6 bases. Trimming took 7 bases from V and 0 from J, leaving 31 bases between them. Germline lookup yields CDR1 MNHEY and CDR2 SVGEGT. The CDR3 runs 20 residues. This chain's CDR3 is CASTLFHPMGLATSSYEQYF. CDR3 nucleotide sequence: TGTGCCAGCACCTTATTTCACCCAATGGGGCTAGCGACTAGCTCCTACGAGCAGTACTTC.